The 4 T cell receptor beta chains below all came from one sample that was sequenced in a study of Tregs in tolerant kidney transplant recipients. The repertoire was sequenced with immunoSEQ multiplex PCR; TCRdb's copy has only in-frame clones and lacks some. The sample data list roughly 48,000 clones. Source: CD4+ T cells from blood, taken before the transplant. These receptors originate from a human donor who received a combined kidney and bone marrow transplant.

A note on this clone: The CDR3 goes on 3 residues after the read ends, and that part is filled in from the germline J gene. The chain recombines TRBV7-9 with TRBJ1-1, with a weak D call TRBD1 (6 bases). The germline gives CDR1 SEHNR, CDR2 FQNEAQ (reference sequence). CDR3 length: 15 amino acids. Trimming pared 0 bases from V and 3 bases from J, leaving 11 bases between. Here the CDR3 reads CASSLARGGDTEAFF. The CDR3 DNA, read in part, is TGTGCCAGCAGCTTAGCGAGAGGGGGGGACACTGAA.

Note on this clone: Read data end 3 residues before the CDR3 end; the end is taken from the germline J gene. J is TRBJ2-1 and V is TRBV6-4; D uncertain. Germline CDR1 MRHNA, CDR2 SNTAGT. The CDR3 is 13 residues long. Trimming cost V 6 bases and J 9 bases, with 15 bases left between them. This CDR3 is CASSLVYSGEQFF. The CDR3 bases that were read are TGTGCCAGCAGCCTAGTTTATTCCGGTGAG.

A word on this clone: Sequencing ends 3 residues short of the CDR3 end; the germline J gene provides the rest. This chain uses TRBV19 with TRBJ1-1; tentative D call: TRBD1 (6 bases). Deletions cut 4 bases from V and 4 bases from J, with 13 bases between. The CDR3 is made up of 14 amino acids. CDR1 and CDR2 (germline): LNHDA, SQIVND (reference sequence). The CDR3 sequence is CASSSRGGRTEAFF. CDR3 DNA, as far as it was read: TGTGCCAGTAGTAGCAGGGGAGGCCGCACTGAA.

Worth noting for this clone: The CDR3 end falls 3 residues outside the read, so it is completed with the germline J gene. J is TRBJ1-5 and V is TRBV11-2, with TRBD1 matching 8 bases. This CDR3 is built from 14 residues. Germline CDR1 and CDR2: SGHAT and FQNNGV. J was trimmed by 6 bases and V by 5 bases; bases with no gene match: 6. CDR3 protein: CASSRTGYGQPQHF. The part of the CDR3 DNA that was read is TGTGCCAGCAGCCGGACAGGGTATGGTCAGCCC. Supplemented by reference TRBV11-2 and TRBJ1-5, the full variable domain reads EAGVAQSPRYKIIEKRQSVAFWCNPISGHATLYWYQQILGQGPKLLIQFQNNGVVDDSQLPKDRFSAERLKGVDSTLKIQPAKLEDSAVYLCASSRTGYGQPQHFGDGTRLSIL.